This entry is about one T cell receptor (beta chain). The germline gives CDR1 PRHDT, CDR2 FYEKMQ (reference sequence). The CDR3 runs 18 residues. J lost 2 bases, V lost 6 bases, and 13 bases had no gene match. The sample belongs to a study of cytomegalovirus exposure and HLA in healthy donors. Use of 60 Vbeta and 13 Jbeta primers characterized the PCR. Assay: immunoSEQ multiplex PCR; the TCRdb copy retains only in-frame clones and omits some. The table records under 250,000 clones, about 77% of them present only once. The chain links TRBV13 to TRBJ2-2, with 9 bases lining up with TRBD1. The sequence was collected from a boy younger than 18 in good health and CMV-seronegative. Specimen: PBMCs. The CDR3 reads CASRWTGALLPNTGELFF. CDR3 nucleotides: TGTGCCAGCAGATGGACAGGGGCCCTCCTTCCTAACACCGGGGAGCTGTTTTTT.